The 3 T cell receptor beta chains in this list originate from one sample, sequenced in a study of blood T cell repertoires in COVID-19. Clones were read by immunoSEQ multiplex PCR, and TCRdb kept only the in-frame ones, dropping some. The sample records about 78,000 clones, around nine tenths being singletons. The sequencing input was peripheral blood. These receptors were obtained from a man aged 45-65 years with active or convalescent COVID-19.

The rearrangement uses TRBV5-6 and TRBJ2-7; TRBD2 might be the D (5 bases). The ends were cut back, 3 bases at V and 0 bases at J, with 13 bases in the middle. This CDR3 comprises 15 residues. The germline V gene encodes CDR1 SGHDT and CDR2 YYEEEE. The CDR3 is CASSSIIGSSYEQYV. The CDR3 nucleotides are TGTGCCAGCAGCTCAATCATTGGGAGCTCCTACGAGCAGTACGTC.

V usage is TRBV7-2 and J usage is TRBJ1-3; 7 positions match TRBD1. Germline loops: CDR1 SGHTA, CDR2 FQGNSA. The V and J ends lost 5 bases and 1 base, in that order; junction bases with no gene match: 8. The CDR3 loop spans 16 amino acids. The CDR3 coding sequence is TGTGCCAGCAGCCGCACACAGGGGATGTCTGGAAACACCATATATTTT. Protein sequence: CASSRTQGMSGNTIYF.

As regards this clone: Other DNA sequences in this specimen translate into the identical CDR3. The chain carries TRBV4-3 and TRBJ2-1; 7 bases agree with TRBD1. Germline assignment: CDR1 LGHNA and CDR2 YSLEER. The CDR3 runs to 14 residues. V lost 0 bases, J lost 9 bases, and 5 bases stayed unmatched. The CDR3 sequence is CASSQDTGVGEQFF. CDR3 nucleotides: TGCGCCAGCAGCCAAGATACAGGGGTCGGTGAGCAGTTCTTC.